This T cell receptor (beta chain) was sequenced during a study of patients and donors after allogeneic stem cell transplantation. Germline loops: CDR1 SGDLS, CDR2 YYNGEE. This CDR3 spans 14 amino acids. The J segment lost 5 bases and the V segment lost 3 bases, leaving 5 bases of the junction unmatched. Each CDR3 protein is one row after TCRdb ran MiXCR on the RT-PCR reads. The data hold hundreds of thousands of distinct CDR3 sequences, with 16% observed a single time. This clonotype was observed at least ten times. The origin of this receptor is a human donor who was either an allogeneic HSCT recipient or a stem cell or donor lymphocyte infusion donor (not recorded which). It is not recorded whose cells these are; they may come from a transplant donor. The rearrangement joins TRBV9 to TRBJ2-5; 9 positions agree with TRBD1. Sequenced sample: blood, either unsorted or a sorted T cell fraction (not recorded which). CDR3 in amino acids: CASSGRDRVETQYF. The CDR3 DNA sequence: TGTGCCAGCAGCGGCCGGGACAGGGTCGAGACCCAGTACTTC.